Given below is one T cell receptor beta chain in context. Seattle participants joined during active infection and were tracked over time. Under the authors' procedure: Reference gene primer amplification gave estimated nucleated cell counts. The assay was immunoSEQ multiplex PCR, and TCRdb's table has in-frame clones only and misses some. D and trimming were read from the DNA, whereas the V and J calls and clone size are those reported in that table. The repertoire holds around 150,000 clones, approximately 87% seen once, with about a tenth in the top ten. This sample was taken from a study of blood T cell repertoires in COVID-19. Across the whole study: The United States, Italy and Spain were the sources of the acute and convalescent COVID-19 samples. PBMCs, B-cell-depleted T cells, or T cells provided the cDNA or gDNA that made up the material.

The material sequenced was peripheral blood. This TCR was sampled from a woman aged 70-85 years with COVID-19, enrolled during active disease.

Here the CDR3 DNA reads TGTGCCAGTAGTTGGGGCCGCAATCAGCCCCAGCATTTT. Its translation: CASSWGRNQPQHF. V and J are TRBV19 and TRBJ1-5; a possible D gene is TRBD1 (5 bases). The germline V gene has CDR1 LNHDA and CDR2 SQIVND (reference sequence). Between the trimmed V and J ends, which lost 5 bases and 2 bases, there was a span of 7 bases. The length of the CDR3 is 13 residues.